This TCR beta chain was profiled in a study of shared clonotypes between healthy human individuals. General observations from the study: Relative to their counterparts shared across all four donors, non-shared clonotypes exhibited diminished generation probabilities. Naive subsets typically showed greater estimated richness than memory subsets.

Comment on this clone: The antigen remains undetermined.

Clones were sequenced by immunoSEQ multiplex PCR, and TCRdb holds only the in-frame ones, with some missing. The data show nearly 600,000 clones, with around 95% seen just once and 0.11% held by the top ten. CD45RO negativity and positive selection for CCR7 defined naive CD8 cells, a population that excluded terminally differentiated effector memory CD45RA+ cells. This clonotype was sampled from a woman under 40 in good health. The material sequenced was naive CD8+ T cells sorted from blood.

The CDR3 nucleotides are TGTGCCAGCATGCTGTGGGGGGATAGCAATCAGCCCCAGCATTTT. It translates to CASMLWGDSNQPQHF. The chain employs TRBV28 and TRBJ1-5, with D tentatively TRBD1 (5 bases). The V end lost 7 bases, the J end lost 0 bases, and 13 bases lay between the germline ends. Germline V CDR1 and CDR2: MDHEN, SYDVKM. This CDR3 region has 15 residues.